Below are 18 T cell receptor beta chains sequenced from a single sample in a study of T cell repertoires in cytomegalovirus infection. These receptors are not linked to any known antigen. From the reads, TCRdb called clonotypes with MiXCR, one entry per CDR3 protein. Counted here are about 570,000 distinct CDR3 sequences, 35% to 50% occurring once; the ten biggest clones make up 48%. The material was cultured PBMCs, obtained from culture after CMV antigen stimulation. These receptors all come from a human donor in good health (CMV status not recorded). Some clones in this sample may be carry-over from other donors' samples.

The CDR3 nucleotides read TGTGCCAGCAGCCCAGGACCCCTCGGGACCGGGGAGCTGTTTTTT. It is translated as CASSPGPLGTGELFF. This sequence joins TRBV7-8 and TRBJ2-2; D is undetermined. V gave up 5 bases and J gave up 5 bases, with 15 bases separating them. Germline loops: CDR1 SGHVS, CDR2 FQNEAQ. The CDR3 length is 15 residues.

In its sample, this clonotype was seen many times. V is TRBV7-2 and J is TRBJ2-1; 8 bases align to TRBD2. The J segment lost 6 bases and the V segment lost 5 bases, leaving 9 bases of the junction unmatched. Germline V gene lookup returns CDR1 SGHTA and CDR2 FQGNSA. The CDR3 extends over 15 amino acids. The CDR3 protein is CASSRPGGPSNEQFF. In DNA form, the CDR3 reads TGTGCCAGCAGCCGCCCGGGAGGGCCCTCCAATGAGCAGTTCTTC.

This clonotype was observed a few times. The chain employs TRBV5-4 and TRBJ1-2; D remains ambiguous. The CDR3 totals 16 residues. Germline V gene lookup returns CDR1 SGHNT and CDR2 YYREEE (reference sequence). V lost 4 bases and J lost 6, with 22 bases in between. As DNA, the CDR3 is TGTGCCAGCAGCATACCGGGGTCCGGGAGGAGGGATGGCTACACCTTC. As protein: CASSIPGSGRRDGYTF. The full variable domain, in which reference TRBV5-4 and TRBJ1-2 provide the parts outside the CDR3, is ETGVTQSPTHLIKTRGQQVTLRCSSQSGHNTVSWYQQALGQGPQFIFQYYREEENGRGNFPPRFSGLQFPNYSSELNVNALELDDSALYLCASSIPGSGRRDGYTFGSGTRLTVV.

The chain links TRBV7-9 to TRBJ1-5, with a tentative D call TRBD1 (5 bases). Looked up from germline, CDR1 is SEHNR and CDR2 is FQNEAQ (reference sequence). Trimming left V 5 bases short and J 0 bases short, with 11 bases between. This CDR3 region has 15 residues. CDR3 nucleotide sequence: TGTGCCAGCAGCCCCTCCGACAGTAGCAATCAGCCCCAGCATTTT. Amino acid sequence: CASSPSDSSNQPQHF.

This clonotype appeared a few times. The J gene is TRBJ2-1, the V gene TRBV11-2; D may be TRBD2 (6 bases). Germline-derived CDR1 and CDR2 are SGHAT and FQNNGV. Trimming removed 3 bases at V and 6 bases at J, with 15 bases between. The CDR3 has 15 residues. CDR3 sequence reads: CASSFLIGGSNEQFF. CDR3 DNA sequence: TGTGCCAGCAGCTTCTTAATCGGGGGTTCCAATGAGCAGTTCTTC. The full variable domain, with the rest looked up from reference TRBV11-2 and TRBJ2-1, is EAGVAQSPRYKIIEKRQSVAFWCNPISGHATLYWYQQILGQGPKLLIQFQNNGVVDDSQLPKDRFSAERLKGVDSTLKIQPAKLEDSAVYLCASSFLIGGSNEQFFGPGTRLTVL.

This clonotype was observed a handful of times. This CDR3 reads CASSPSIRDGYTF. DNA for the CDR3: TGTGCCAGCAGCCCCAGTATCCGTGATGGCTACACCTTC. J is TRBJ1-2 and V is TRBV7-2; D ambiguous. Germline-derived CDR1 and CDR2 are SGHTA and FQGNSA. This CDR3 spans 13 amino acids. V was trimmed by 5 bases and J by 6 bases, leaving 13 bases between them.

The V call is TRBV6-1, the J call TRBJ2-1, with 13 bases matching TRBD2. The CDR3 contains 15 residues. The V and J ends lost 5 bases and 7 bases, in that order; junction bases with no gene match: 5. CDR1 and CDR2 (germline): MNHNS, SASEGT. The chain's CDR3 is CASSPGTSGMNEQFF. DNA of the CDR3: TGTGCCAGCAGTCCCGGGACTAGCGGGATGAATGAGCAGTTCTTC.

This clonotype was detected once. The chain employs TRBV23-1 and TRBJ2-1; TRBD1 is a possible D gene (5 bases). TRBV23-1 is marked as an open reading frame, function uncertain. Trimming cost V 3 bases and J 7 bases, with 22 bases left between them. CDR3 length: 17 residues. CDR3 sequence reads: CASSHPSARHRKNEQFF. The CDR3, as DNA: TGCGCCAGCAGTCACCCATCGGCCCGCCACAGGAAAAATGAGCAGTTCTTC.

V is TRBV15 and J is TRBJ1-2, with D perhaps TRBD1 (5 bases). Trimming removed 6 bases from V and 6 bases from J, with 17 bases in between. Germline CDR1 reads LNHNV; CDR2 reads YYDKDF (reference sequence). This CDR3 has 14 amino acids. DNA of the CDR3: TGTGCCACCAGAGATGGGGGGGAACAGCATGGCTACACCTTC. Protein sequence: CATRDGGEQHGYTF. Full variable domain (remainder filled in from reference TRBV15 and TRBJ1-2): DAMVIQNPRYQVTQFGKPVTLSCSQTLNHNVMYWYQQKSSQAPKLLFHYYDKDFNNEADTPDNFQSRRPNTSFCFLDIRSPGLGDTAMYLCATRDGGEQHGYTFGSGTRLTVV.

The rearrangement joins TRBV9 to TRBJ1-5; D is possibly TRBD1 (5 bases). The germline CDR1 and CDR2 sequences are SGDLS and YYNGEE. This CDR3 spans 14 amino acids. The V end lost 4 bases, the J end lost 8 bases, and 16 bases lay between the germline ends. CDR3 in DNA: TGTGCCAGCAGCCTTGACAGTTTTCCAGAGCCCCAGCATTTT. Encoded protein: CASSLDSFPEPQHF.

The DNA for the CDR3 is TGTGCCAGCAGCTCTAGGGACGGTCAGAATCAGCCCCAGCATTTT. This gives the protein CASSSRDGQNQPQHF. This chain connects TRBV7-8 to TRBJ1-5; tentatively, D is TRBD1 (5 bases). This CDR3 is 15 amino acids long. The germline CDR1 and CDR2 sequences are SGHVS and FQNEAQ. V lost 4 bases, J lost 4 bases, and 14 bases lay in between.

V and J are TRBV6-6 and TRBJ2-5, with TRBD2 matching over 11 bases. The J segment lost 1 base and the V segment lost 6 bases, leaving 16 bases of the junction unmatched. The CDR3 totals 19 residues. The germline CDR1 and CDR2 sequences are MNHNY and SVGAGI (reference sequence). The CDR3 loop reads CASSPTRSTSGSTQETQYF. In DNA, the CDR3 is TGTGCCAGCAGCCCTACCCGATCAACTAGCGGGAGTACCCAAGAGACCCAGTACTTC.

This clonotype was detected only a few times. V gene TRBV5-5 combines with J gene TRBJ2-1; no clear D gene. The length of the CDR3 is 16 residues. Germline CDR1 SGHKS, CDR2 YYEKEE (reference sequence). V dropped 0 bases and J dropped 4 bases, with 14 bases sitting between them. Here the CDR3 reads CASSLAPPVEYNEQFF. CDR3 in DNA: TGTGCCAGCAGCTTGGCACCCCCCGTCGAGTACAATGAGCAGTTCTTC.

In its sample, this clonotype was seen many times. The V call is TRBV7-2, the J call TRBJ2-7; 8 bases agree with TRBD1. Germline V CDR1 and CDR2: SGHTA, FQGNSA. The CDR3 is made up of 17 amino acids. The V gene end was trimmed by 5 bases and the J gene end by 1 base; junction bases not matched to a gene: 13. The CDR3 bases are TGTGCCAGCAGCGTACCTCCGTCCGGGACAGGATCCTACGAGCAGTACTTC. Protein product: CASSVPPSGTGSYEQYF.

Points on this clonotype: One junction end does not reproduce the germline sequence, and a read error may be involved. This chain joins TRBV4-1 and TRBJ2-1; D might be TRBD2 (6 bases). The V gene's germline CDR1 is MGHRA and CDR2 YSYEKL. The CDR3 has 13 amino acids. This CDR3 reads CASSQLGGNEQFF. Written as DNA, the CDR3 is TGTGCCAGCAGCCAACTTGGAGGGAATGAGCAGTTCTTC.

This clonotype was observed a handful of times. V gene TRBV7-9 combines with J gene TRBJ2-1; 7 bases line up with TRBD2. V was clipped by 3 bases and J by 6 bases; unmatched bases: 8. CDR3 length: 15 amino acids. Germline V gene data show CDR1 as SEHNR and CDR2 as FQNEAQ (reference sequence). CDR3 sequence reads: CASSLFSGLVNEQFF. CDR3 coding DNA: TGTGCCAGCAGCTTGTTTAGCGGGTTGGTCAATGAGCAGTTCTTC.

This clonotype has a handful of counts. This sequence joins TRBV6-6 and TRBJ1-1; tentatively, D is TRBD1 (5 bases). Germline-derived CDR1 and CDR2 are MNHNY and SVGAGI (reference sequence). V shed 5 bases and J shed 7 bases, with 14 bases lying between them. This CDR3 is built from 13 residues. The CDR3 loop is CASSPPTAIEAFF. CDR3 DNA sequence: TGTGCCAGCAGTCCCCCGACAGCGATTGAAGCTTTCTTT.

The rearrangement uses TRBV18 and TRBJ2-5; D is unclear. The CDR3 is made up of 12 amino acids. Germline V CDR1 and CDR2: KGHSH, LQKENI. The V end was cut by 4 bases, the J end by 7 bases, with 10 bases between. For the CDR3, the DNA is TGTGCCAGCTCACGATCTGTGGGGACCCAGTACTTC. Encoded protein: CASSRSVGTQYF.